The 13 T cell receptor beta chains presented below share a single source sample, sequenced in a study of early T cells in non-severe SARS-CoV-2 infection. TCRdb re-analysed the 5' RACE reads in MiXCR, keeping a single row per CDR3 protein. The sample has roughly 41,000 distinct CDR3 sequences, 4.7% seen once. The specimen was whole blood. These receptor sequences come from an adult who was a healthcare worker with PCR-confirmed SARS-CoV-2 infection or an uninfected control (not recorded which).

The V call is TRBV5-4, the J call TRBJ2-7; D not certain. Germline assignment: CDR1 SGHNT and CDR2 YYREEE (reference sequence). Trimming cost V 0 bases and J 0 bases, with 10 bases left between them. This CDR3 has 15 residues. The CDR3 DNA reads TGTGCCAGCAGCTTGGATTACGACATCTCCTACGAGCAGTACTTC. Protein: CASSLDYDISYEQYF.

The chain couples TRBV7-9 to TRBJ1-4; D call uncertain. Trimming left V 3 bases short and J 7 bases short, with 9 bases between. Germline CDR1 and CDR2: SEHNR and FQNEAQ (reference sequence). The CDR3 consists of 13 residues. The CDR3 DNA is TGTGCCAGCAGCTTCTCGGAAGGTGAAAAACTGTTTTTT. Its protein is CASSFSEGEKLFF.

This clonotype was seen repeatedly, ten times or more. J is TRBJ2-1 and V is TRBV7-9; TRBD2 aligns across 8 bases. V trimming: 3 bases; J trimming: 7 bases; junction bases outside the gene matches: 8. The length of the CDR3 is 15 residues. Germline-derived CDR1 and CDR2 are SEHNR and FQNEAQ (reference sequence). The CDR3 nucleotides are TGTGCCAGCAGCTTTTTAGAGCGGGAGTGGAATGAGCAGTTCTTC. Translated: CASSFLEREWNEQFF.

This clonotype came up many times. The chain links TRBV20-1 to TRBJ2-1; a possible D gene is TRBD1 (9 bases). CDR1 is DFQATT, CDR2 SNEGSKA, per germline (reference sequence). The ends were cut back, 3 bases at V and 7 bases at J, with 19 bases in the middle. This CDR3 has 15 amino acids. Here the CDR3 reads CSASAGGQGKNEQFF. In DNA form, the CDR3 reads TGCAGTGCTAGCGCGGGGGGACAGGGAAAAAATGAGCAGTTCTTC.

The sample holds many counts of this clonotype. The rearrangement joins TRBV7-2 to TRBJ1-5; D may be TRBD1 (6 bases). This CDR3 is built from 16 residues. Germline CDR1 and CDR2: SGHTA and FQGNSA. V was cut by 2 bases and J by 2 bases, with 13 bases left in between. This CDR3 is CASSLYGTSGNQPQHF. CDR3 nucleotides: TGTGCCAGCAGCTTATATGGGACATCAGGCAATCAGCCCCAGCATTTT.

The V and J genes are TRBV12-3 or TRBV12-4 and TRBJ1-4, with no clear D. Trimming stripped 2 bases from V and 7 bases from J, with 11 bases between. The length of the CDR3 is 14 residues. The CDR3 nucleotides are TGTGCCAGCAGTTTAAGACAATCTACTGAAAAACTGTTTTTT. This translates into CASSLRQSTEKLFF.

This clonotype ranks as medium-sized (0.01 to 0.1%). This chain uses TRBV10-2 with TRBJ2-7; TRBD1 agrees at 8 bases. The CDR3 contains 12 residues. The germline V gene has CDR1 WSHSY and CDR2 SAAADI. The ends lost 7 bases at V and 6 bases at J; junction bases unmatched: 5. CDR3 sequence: CASKQGGSEQYF. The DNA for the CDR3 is TGCGCCAGCAAACAGGGGGGTAGCGAGCAGTACTTC.

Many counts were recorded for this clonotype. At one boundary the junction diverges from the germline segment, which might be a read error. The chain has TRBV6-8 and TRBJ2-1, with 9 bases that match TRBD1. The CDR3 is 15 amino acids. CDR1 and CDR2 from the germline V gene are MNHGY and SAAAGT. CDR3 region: CASSTGDRAYDEQFF. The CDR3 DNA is TGTGCCAGCAGTACCGGGGACAGGGCCTACGATGAGCAGTTCTTC.

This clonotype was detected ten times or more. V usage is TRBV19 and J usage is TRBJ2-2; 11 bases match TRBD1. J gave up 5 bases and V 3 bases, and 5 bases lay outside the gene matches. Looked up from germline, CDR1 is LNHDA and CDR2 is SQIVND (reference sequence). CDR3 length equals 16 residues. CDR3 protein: CASSMLGTGGTGELFF. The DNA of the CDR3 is TGTGCCAGTAGTATGCTTGGGACAGGGGGTACCGGGGAGCTGTTTTTT.

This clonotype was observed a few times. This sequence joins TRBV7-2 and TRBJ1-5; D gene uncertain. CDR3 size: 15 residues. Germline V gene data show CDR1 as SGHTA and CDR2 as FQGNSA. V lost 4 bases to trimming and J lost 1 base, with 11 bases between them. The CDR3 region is CASSSAGASNQPQHF. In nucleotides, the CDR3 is TGTGCCAGCAGCTCGGCGGGAGCAAGCAATCAGCCCCAGCATTTT.

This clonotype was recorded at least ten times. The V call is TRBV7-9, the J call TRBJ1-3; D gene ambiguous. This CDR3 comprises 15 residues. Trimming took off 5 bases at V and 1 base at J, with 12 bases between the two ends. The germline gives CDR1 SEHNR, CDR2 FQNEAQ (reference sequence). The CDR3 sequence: CASSGESTSGNTIYF. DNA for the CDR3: TGTGCCAGCAGCGGCGAGTCGACTTCTGGAAACACCATATATTTT.

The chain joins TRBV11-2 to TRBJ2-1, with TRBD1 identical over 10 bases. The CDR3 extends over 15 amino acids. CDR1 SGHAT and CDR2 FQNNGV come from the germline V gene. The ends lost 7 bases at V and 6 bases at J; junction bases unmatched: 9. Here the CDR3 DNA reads TGTGCCAGCACCCTTACGGGACAGGGGTCCAATGAGCAGTTCTTC. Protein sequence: CASTLTGQGSNEQFF.

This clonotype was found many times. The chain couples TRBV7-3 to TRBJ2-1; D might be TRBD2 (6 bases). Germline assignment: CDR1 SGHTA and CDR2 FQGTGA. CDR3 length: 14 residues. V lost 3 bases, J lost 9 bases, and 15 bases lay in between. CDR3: CASSFDAFGGEQFF. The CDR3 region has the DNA TGTGCCAGCAGCTTCGACGCGTTCGGGGGTGAGCAGTTCTTC.